This TCR beta chain derives from a study of lymphopenia after photon versus proton radiotherapy. The study's findings and limits: In patients who died, overall survival fell as post-nadir TCR diversity dropped more. Relative stability marked proton patients; photon patients lost diversity and naive cells. Oligoclonal CD8+ Temra expansion after nadir drove photon patients' diversity drop.

Trimming shortened V by 1 base and J by 8 bases, and 18 bases separated the two germline ends. This CDR3 has 16 residues. Germline CDR1 SGHAT, CDR2 FQDESV (reference sequence). On this clone: Its specificity is unknown.

Using immunoSEQ multiplex PCR, the repertoire was profiled, and TCRdb retains in-frame clones only, with some absent. This repertoire shows about 53,000 clones, around 82% found once; its top ten account for 29%. Specimen: peripheral blood, collected from a patient treated with photon-based radiotherapy. The source is a man between 50 and 59 years old with gastric cancer. The chain recombines TRBV11-1 with TRBJ2-1, with D maybe TRBD2 (5 bases). CDR3 sequence: CASSLGVIWGVDEQFF. The CDR3 DNA is TGTGCCAGCAGCTTAGGGGTTATATGGGGAGTCGATGAGCAGTTCTTC.